The present T cell receptor beta chain was sequenced within a study of OX40 agonist ivuxolimab in advanced cancers. Looked up from germline, CDR1 is LNHDA and CDR2 is SQIVND (reference sequence). The V end was cut by 1 base, the J end by 7 bases, with 10 bases between. The CDR3 consists of 13 residues. Only in-frame clones appear in the TCRdb table, and some are missing; sequencing was by immunoSEQ multiplex PCR. This sample yields approximately 80,000 clones, of which roughly 91% are seen a single time; just under 0.25% belongs to the top ten. Findings of the study overall: Both blood CD4+ and CD8+ T cells showed clonal growth by week 6 at 0.1 to 3.0 mg/kg.

On this clone itself: What it recognizes is unknown.

Here the sequenced sample was CD4+ or CD8+ T cells sorted from blood, taken in a trial of the OX40 agonist ivuxolimab. This TCR was recovered from an adult with an advanced solid tumor such as melanoma, head and neck, liver or kidney cancer. This chain connects TRBV19 to TRBJ1-2; the D is unclear. The CDR3 nucleotides read TGTGCCAGTAGTATAGGAGGCCGCTCTGGCTACACCTTC. This sequence encodes CASSIGGRSGYTF.